Below are 31 T cell receptor beta chains sequenced from a single sample in a study of CD8 T cells in Susac syndrome. An amount of RNA that ranged from roughly 0.5 to 1 ug was reverse transcribed with random hexamers. TCRdb re-called the immunoSEQ multiplex PCR reads through MiXCR, storing one row per CDR3 protein. This table holds around 190,000 distinct CDR3 sequences, roughly 95% found once. Sequenced: CD8+ T cells from PBMCs. Receptor source: a human donor with multiple sclerosis.

This chain connects TRBV20-1 to TRBJ2-1, with D hard to call. Germline V gene lookup returns CDR1 DFQATT and CDR2 SNEGSKA (reference sequence). V lost 5 bases and J 4 bases, leaving 6 bases between the germline ends. The CDR3 contains 11 residues. This CDR3 is CSAPLYNEQFF. DNA of the CDR3: TGCAGTGCTCCCCTATACAATGAGCAGTTCTTC.

This chain links TRBV27 with TRBJ2-1; D not resolved. The germline gives CDR1 MNHEY, CDR2 SMNVEV (reference sequence). The V and J ends lost 3 bases and 4 bases respectively, with 4 bases between them. The CDR3 totals 12 residues. The CDR3 coding sequence is TGTGCCAGCAGTTTTAGGTACAATGAGCAGTTCTTC. Amino acid sequence: CASSFRYNEQFF.

The chain employs TRBV7-9 and TRBJ1-4; D is unclear. The germline V gene encodes CDR1 SEHNR and CDR2 FQNEAQ (reference sequence). Trimming took 4 bases from V and 3 from J, leaving 12 bases between them. The CDR3 has 15 amino acids. CDR3 loop: CASSSSHWANEKLFF. The CDR3 nucleotides read TGTGCCAGCAGCTCTTCGCACTGGGCTAATGAAAAACTGTTTTTT.

V gene TRBV18 combines with J gene TRBJ2-7, with unresolved D. V lost 0 bases to trimming and J lost 2 bases, with 8 bases between them. CDR3 length equals 14 residues. Germline V gives CDR1 KGHSH, CDR2 LQKENI. The CDR3: CASSPPYGTYEQYF. The CDR3 coding sequence is TGTGCCAGCTCACCACCGTACGGAACCTACGAGCAGTACTTC.

CDR3 in DNA: TGTGCCAGCAGTTTAATAGACACCATCTACGAGCAGTACTTC. Protein product: CASSLIDTIYEQYF. This sequence joins TRBV12-3 or TRBV12-4 and TRBJ2-7; D remains ambiguous. V lost 2 bases and J 3 bases, leaving 11 bases between the germline ends. This CDR3 has 14 amino acids.

J is TRBJ2-2 and V is TRBV27, with D unclear. The CDR3 spans 14 residues. V was pared by 9 bases and J by 6 bases, with 17 bases between. CDR1 and CDR2 from the germline V gene are MNHEY and SMNVEV (reference sequence). The CDR3 here is CARINRTWSGELFF. The CDR3 region has the DNA TGTGCCAGAATTAACAGAACCTGGTCCGGGGAGCTGTTTTTT.

J is TRBJ2-3 and V is TRBV12-3 or TRBV12-4, with unresolved D. The CDR3 length is 14 residues. Trimming cost V 8 bases and J 1 base, with 13 bases left between them. The CDR3 protein is CASGPGRRTDTQYF. The DNA for the CDR3 is TGTGCCAGCGGGCCAGGACGACGCACAGATACGCAGTATTTT.

The chain has TRBV27 and TRBJ2-7, with D unresolved. This CDR3 comprises 15 residues. CDR1 is MNHEY and CDR2 is SMNVEV in the germline V gene (reference sequence). V lost 3 bases and J 4 bases, leaving 16 bases between the germline ends. CDR3 region: CASSLSALGAYEQYF. Here the CDR3 DNA reads TGTGCCAGCAGTTTGAGCGCCCTGGGCGCGTACGAGCAGTACTTC.

CDR3 bases: TGTGCCAGCAGCGCCGATACGCAGTATTTT. Its protein is CASSADTQYF. V usage is TRBV11-1 and J usage is TRBJ2-3; D is unclear. Trimming took 5 bases from V and 6 from J, leaving 3 bases between them. The CDR3 length is 10 residues. The germline V gene has CDR1 SGHAT and CDR2 FQDESV (reference sequence). Looking up the rest from reference TRBV11-1 and TRBJ2-3 gives the full variable domain: EAEVAQSPRYKITEKSQAVAFWCDPISGHATLYWYRQILGQGPELLVQFQDESVVDDSQLPKDRFSAERLKGVDSTLKIQPAELGDSAMYLCASSADTQYFGPGTRLTVL.

The chain joins TRBV9 to TRBJ1-5, with D uncertain. The ends were cut back, 6 bases at V and 0 bases at J, with 19 bases in the middle. The CDR3 runs 17 residues. The germline CDR1 and CDR2 sequences are SGDLS and YYNGEE. Here the CDR3 reads CASTTWTEIYSNQPQHF. The DNA for the CDR3 is TGTGCCAGCACCACGTGGACGGAGATCTATAGCAATCAGCCCCAGCATTTT.

The rearrangement uses TRBV27 and TRBJ1-6; D perhaps matches TRBD1 (5 bases). The CDR3 consists of 14 residues. V dropped 3 bases and J dropped 9 bases, with 12 bases sitting between them. Germline values: CDR1 MNHEY, CDR2 SMNVEV (reference sequence). The CDR3 nucleotides are TGTGCCAGCAGTTTTGGGGGATCGGGTTCACCCCTCCACTTT. It codes for CASSFGGSGSPLHF.

The chain recombines TRBV3-1 with TRBJ1-2; 7 positions match TRBD1. V dropped 0 bases and J dropped 3; count of bases not matched to a gene: 4. Germline loops: CDR1 LGHDT, CDR2 YNNKEL (reference sequence). The CDR3 length is 15 residues. Here the CDR3 DNA reads TGTGCCAGCAGCCAAGAGGGACAGCCGCACTATGGCTACACCTTC. This translates into CASSQEGQPHYGYTF.

The rearrangement links TRBV5-4 to TRBJ1-1, with a possible D match to TRBD1 (6 bases). The CDR3 extends over 13 amino acids. V lost 3 bases and J lost 5, with 11 bases in between. CDR1 is SGHNT, CDR2 YYREEE, per germline (reference sequence). The CDR3 bases are TGTGCCAGCAGCTCAGCAGGGGCTACTGAAGCTTTCTTT. Translating gives CASSSAGATEAFF. Combining the CDR3 with reference TRBV5-4 and TRBJ1-1 gives the whole variable domain ETGVTQSPTHLIKTRGQQVTLRCSSQSGHNTVSWYQQALGQGPQFIFQYYREEENGRGNFPPRFSGLQFPNYSSELNVNALELDDSALYLCASSSAGATEAFFGQGTRLTVV.

The gene calls are TRBV30 and TRBJ1-1, with 7 bases lining up with TRBD1. Unmatched junction bases numbered 8, after V lost 2 bases and J lost 5 bases. The CDR3 spans 14 residues. The germline V gene encodes CDR1 GTSNPN and CDR2 SVGIG (reference sequence). CDR3 nucleotide sequence: TGTGCCTGGAGTTGGGGGACAGCCGGGACTGAAGCTTTCTTT. Translating it yields CAWSWGTAGTEAFF.

The rearrangement links TRBV20-1 to TRBJ2-2; D assignment may be TRBD1 or TRBD2 (5 bases each). Trimming removed 0 bases at V and 6 bases at J, with 11 bases between. This CDR3 is built from 14 residues. From germline, CDR1 is DFQATT and CDR2 SNEGSKA (reference sequence). CDR3 protein: CSARESGPPGELFF. CDR3 sequence (DNA): TGCAGTGCTAGAGAGTCGGGACCTCCCGGGGAGCTGTTTTTT.

This sequence joins TRBV13 and TRBJ2-2; no firm D call. Trimming took 5 bases from V and 6 from J, leaving 13 bases between them. Per the germline V gene, CDR1 is PRHDT and CDR2 is FYEKMQ (reference sequence). The CDR3 is 14 amino acids. CDR3 coding DNA: TGTGCCAGCAGCCAGGATCGGGTGTCCGGGGAGCTGTTTTTT. It specifies CASSQDRVSGELFF.

The chain joins TRBV20-1 to TRBJ2-1, with 11 bases identical to TRBD2. This CDR3 region has 15 residues. The junction had 7 bases not matched to a gene; V was cut back by 3 bases and J by 6 bases. Per germline, CDR1 DFQATT and CDR2 SNEGSKA (reference sequence). CDR3: CSARTSGAHPNEQFF. The CDR3 DNA follows: TGCAGTGCTAGGACTAGCGGGGCCCACCCCAATGAGCAGTTCTTC.

In DNA, the CDR3 is TGTGCCAGCAGTTTCGGGACCCATCGGTCAGATACGCAGTATTTT. It codes for CASSFGTHRSDTQYF. The rearrangement links TRBV28 to TRBJ2-3, with D possibly called TRBD1 or TRBD2 (5 bases each). Trimming removed 3 bases from V and 4 bases from J, with 14 bases in between. Germline V gene sequence: CDR1 MDHEN, CDR2 SYDVKM. This CDR3 is 15 amino acids long.

The gene calls are TRBV10-3 and TRBJ2-7; D remains unclear. CDR3 size: 15 residues. In germline, CDR1 is ENHRY, CDR2 SYGVKD. The V end lost 3 bases, the J end lost 3 bases, and 15 bases lay between the germline ends. Here the CDR3 reads CAISDSVRTLYEQYF. As DNA, the CDR3 is TGTGCCATCAGTGATTCCGTAAGGACCCTCTACGAGCAGTACTTC.

V usage is TRBV29-1 and J usage is TRBJ2-2; D possibly corresponds to TRBD2 (5 bases). Germline assignment: CDR1 SQVTM and CDR2 ANQGSEA. V lost 6 bases to trimming and J lost 8 bases, with 10 bases between them. This CDR3 has 11 residues. CDR3 region: CSVDWRGELFF. The CDR3 coding sequence is TGCAGCGTGGATTGGAGGGGGGAGCTGTTTTTT.

This chain links TRBV20-1 with TRBJ2-1; TRBD2 agrees at 8 bases. With 0 bases clipped from V and 2 bases from J, the junction kept 9 bases outside the gene matches. The germline CDR1 and CDR2 sequences are DFQATT and SNEGSKA (reference sequence). This CDR3 spans 17 amino acids. This CDR3 reads CSARDRAGGRTYNEQFF. DNA for the CDR3: TGCAGTGCTAGAGATCGGGCGGGGGGTCGGACCTACAATGAGCAGTTCTTC.

The chain has TRBV7-9 and TRBJ1-2; a weak D match, TRBD1 (5 bases). The CDR3 runs to 14 residues. Trimming took off 3 bases at V and 6 bases at J, with 14 bases between the two ends. The germline V gene encodes CDR1 SEHNR and CDR2 FQNEAQ (reference sequence). Here the CDR3 DNA reads TGTGCCAGCAGCTTGGGCGCAGGGCGGGATGGCTACACCTTC. Protein product: CASSLGAGRDGYTF.

A few counts support this clonotype. The chain recombines TRBV5-4 with TRBJ1-2; D is perhaps TRBD1 (5 bases). The V and J ends lost 5 bases and 4 bases respectively, with 9 bases between them. Germline loops: CDR1 SGHNT, CDR2 YYREEE (reference sequence). CDR3 length: 12 residues. In nucleotides, the CDR3 is TGTGCCAGCAGTCCCGACAGCTATGGCTACACCTTC. As protein: CASSPDSYGYTF.

This chain connects TRBV29-1 to TRBJ2-7, with a tentative D call TRBD2 (6 bases). This CDR3 is built from 13 residues. The V gene's germline CDR1 is SQVTM and CDR2 ANQGSEA. V lost 3 bases to trimming and J lost 2 bases, with 11 bases between them. The CDR3 bases are TGCAGCGTTGAGCGGCGGGGACCCTACGAGCAGTACTTC. Residues: CSVERRGPYEQYF.

V and J are TRBV14 and TRBJ2-7, with D possibly TRBD1 on 6 matching bases. The CDR3 consists of 14 residues. Trimming pared 1 base from V and 3 bases from J, leaving 10 bases between. The germline gives CDR1 SGHDN, CDR2 FVKESK. Here the CDR3 reads CASSQVGQLYEQYF. The DNA for the CDR3 is TGTGCCAGCAGCCAAGTTGGACAGCTCTACGAGCAGTACTTC.

This clonotype has just one count. The rearrangement joins TRBV27 to TRBJ1-1; D gene ambiguous. The ends were cut back, 0 bases at V and 3 bases at J, with 5 bases in the middle. The length of the CDR3 is 13 residues. Per germline, CDR1 MNHEY and CDR2 SMNVEV (reference sequence). For the CDR3, the DNA is TGTGCCAGCAGTTTATCACTCCACACTGAAGCTTTCTTT. It translates to CASSLSLHTEAFF.

The CDR3 loop is CASSLQRTGGILSTEAFF. For the CDR3, the DNA is TGTGCCAGCAGCTTACAGCGAACAGGGGGCATTTTAAGCACTGAAGCTTTCTTT. J is TRBJ1-1 and V is TRBV7-9; TRBD1 matches at 9 bases. CDR1 SEHNR and CDR2 FQNEAQ come from the germline V gene (reference sequence). This CDR3 has 18 residues. The J segment lost 4 bases and the V segment lost 2 bases, leaving 14 bases of the junction unmatched.

The chain links TRBV7-3 to TRBJ2-3; D is perhaps TRBD1 (6 bases). In germline, CDR1 is SGHTA, CDR2 FQGTGA. The CDR3 has 14 residues. The V gene lost 5 bases and the J gene lost 6 bases, with 15 bases spanning the gap. The CDR3 is CASSPQGSPDTQYF. The CDR3 nucleotides are TGTGCCAGCAGCCCACAGGGCTCACCGGATACGCAGTATTTT.

The V call is TRBV20-1, the J call TRBJ2-7, with TRBD2 as a possible D gene (5 bases). The CDR3 runs 11 residues. V was cut by 1 base and J by 5 bases, with 6 bases left in between. CDR1 and CDR2 from the germline V gene are DFQATT and SNEGSKA (reference sequence). The CDR3 nucleotides read TGCAGTGCTAGAGGAGGGAACGAGCAGTACTTC. This gives the protein CSARGGNEQYF.

This clonotype has a handful of counts. The chain couples TRBV7-9 to TRBJ2-7; the D is unclear. The V end lost 8 bases, the J end lost 6 bases, and 11 bases lay between the germline ends. The CDR3 is 11 amino acids. CDR1 is SEHNR and CDR2 is FQNEAQ in the germline V gene (reference sequence). CDR3 sequence (DNA): TGTGCCAGCTCACCCGGGCGCGAGCAGTACTTC. This codes for CASSPGREQYF.

This clonotype was observed a single time. J is TRBJ2-7 and V is TRBV28; weak D call: TRBD2 (5 bases). The CDR3 is 13 residues long. Per germline, CDR1 MDHEN and CDR2 SYDVKM. V dropped 4 bases and J dropped 3 bases, with 10 bases sitting between them. CDR3 sequence: CASSSEVSYEQYF. For the CDR3, the DNA is TGTGCCAGCAGTTCGGAGGTGAGCTACGAGCAGTACTTC.